This T cell receptor beta chain was captured by sequencing in a study of cytomegalovirus exposure and HLA in healthy donors. Concerning this clone: Its antigen is as yet unknown.

Primers: 60 Vbeta forward and 13 Jbeta reverse. TCRdb keeps only in-frame clones here, not all; method: immunoSEQ multiplex PCR. The sample lists fewer than 150,000 clones; 70% to 80% were seen once. The germline V gene encodes CDR1 ENHRY and CDR2 SYGVKD. This CDR3 region has 15 residues. Losses at the gene ends were 2 bases for V and 2 bases for J; bases not matched to a gene: 2. The study's findings and limits: Accurate prediction of HLA-A and HLA-B alleles (for most subjects) was reportedly achieved from TCR beta sequences. The authors enumerated roughly 180 TCR beta chains as linked to cytomegalovirus. In terms of immune exposure information, only CMV serostatus was available.

This receptor was identified in a man younger than 30 in good health and CMV-seronegative. The chain combines TRBV10-3 with TRBJ2-1; TRBD2 aligns across 8 bases. Input material: PBMCs. In DNA form, the CDR3 reads TGTGCCATCAGTGAGACTAGCGGAACCTACAATGAGCAGTTCTTC. It yields the protein CAISETSGTYNEQFF.